The 30 T cell receptor beta chains in this list originate from one sample, sequenced in a study of shared clonotypes between healthy human individuals. Method: immunoSEQ multiplex PCR; TCRdb's copy keeps in-frame clones and lacks some. Of some 500,000 clones listed, roughly 95% were seen once; the top ten hold around 0.067%. Sequenced sample: naive CD4+ T cells sorted from blood. Noted subset: CD45RA+ positively selected. The receptors come from a woman younger than 45 in good health.

The rearrangement uses TRBV2 and TRBJ1-5; D not resolved. This CDR3 spans 15 amino acids. Deletions cut 2 bases from V and 0 bases from J, with 8 bases between. Germline V gene data show CDR1 as SNHLY and CDR2 as FYNNEI. DNA for the CDR3: TGTGCCAGCAGTGAAAGGGCCTATAGCAATCAGCCCCAGCATTTT. Protein: CASSERAYSNQPQHF. The full variable domain, in which reference TRBV2 and TRBJ1-5 provide the parts outside the CDR3, is EPEVTQTPSHQVTQMGQEVILRCVPISNHLYFYWYRQILGQKVEFLVSFYNNEISEKSEIFDDQFSVERPDGSNFTLKIRSTKLEDSAMYFCASSERAYSNQPQHFGDGTRLSIL.

The J gene is TRBJ1-1, the V gene TRBV7-9; 8 bases agree with TRBD1. The CDR3 runs to 15 residues. CDR1 is SEHNR and CDR2 is FQNEAQ in the germline V gene (reference sequence). The V and J ends lost 4 bases and 4 bases, in that order; junction bases with no gene match: 8. The CDR3 DNA sequence: TGTGCCAGCAGCTCGCCACAGGGGGGTGTCACTGAAGCTTTCTTT. Translating it yields CASSSPQGGVTEAFF.

The chain is built from TRBV29-1 and TRBJ2-5; D possibly corresponds to TRBD2 (7 bases). Germline CDR1 SQVTM, CDR2 ANQGSEA. V was cut by 4 bases and J by 1 base, with 10 bases left in between. This CDR3 spans 13 amino acids. CDR3 residues: CSVGGGPQETQYF. In DNA form, the CDR3 reads TGCAGCGTTGGGGGGGGCCCCCAAGAGACCCAGTACTTC. The full variable domain, with the rest looked up from reference TRBV29-1 and TRBJ2-5, is SAVISQKPSRDICQRGTSLTIQCQVDSQVTMMFWYRQQPGQSLTLIATANQGSEATYESGFVIDKFPISRPNLTFSTLTVSNMSPEDSSIYLCSVGGGPQETQYFGPGTRLLVL.

V usage is TRBV28 and J usage is TRBJ1-2; D remains ambiguous. Germline lookup yields CDR1 MDHEN and CDR2 SYDVKM. This CDR3 comprises 13 residues. V gave up 3 bases and J gave up 1 base, with 6 bases separating them. CDR3: CASSFLGNYGYTF. The CDR3, as DNA: TGTGCCAGCAGTTTTTTGGGTAACTATGGCTACACCTTC.

This chain joins TRBV5-6 and TRBJ1-3; D gene ambiguous. This CDR3 spans 14 amino acids. CDR1 is SGHDT and CDR2 is YYEEEE in the germline V gene. V was trimmed by 6 bases and J by 0 bases, leaving 10 bases between them. Here the CDR3 DNA reads TGTGCCAGCAACGGAAGACCCTCTGGAAACACCATATATTTT. Translation: CASNGRPSGNTIYF.

The chain has TRBV7-2 and TRBJ2-7; TRBD2 is a possible D gene (6 bases). CDR1 is SGHTA, CDR2 FQGNSA, per germline. The CDR3 is 13 residues long. Trimming cost V 1 base and J 8 bases, with 12 bases left between them. DNA of the CDR3: TGTGCCAGCAGCTTAGTTACTAGCCCCAAGCAGTACTTC. This gives the protein CASSLVTSPKQYF.

This clone was detected only once. CDR3 sequence: CSVEALGTGGTGELFF. The CDR3 bases are TGCAGCGTTGAGGCCTTGGGGACAGGGGGCACCGGGGAGCTGTTTTTT. The J gene is TRBJ2-2, the V gene TRBV29-1; 11 positions agree with TRBD1. The length of the CDR3 is 16 residues. Germline V gene sequence: CDR1 SQVTM, CDR2 ANQGSEA. The junction had 7 bases not matched to a gene; V was cut back by 3 bases and J by 4 bases.

The chain recombines TRBV4-1 with TRBJ1-5; possible D gene TRBD1, 6 bases. V was trimmed by 4 bases and J by 5 bases, leaving 24 bases between them. Per the germline V gene, CDR1 is MGHRA and CDR2 is YSYEKL. The CDR3 loop spans 18 amino acids. CDR3 sequence: CASSRYTGLGVRDQPQHF. The CDR3 DNA reads as TGCGCCAGCAGCCGGTATACAGGGTTGGGTGTACGTGATCAGCCCCAGCATTTT.

The CDR3 DNA reads as TGTGCCAGCAGCGCAGGCGTAGTCGGAATGGGCTACACCTTC. As protein: CASSAGVVGMGYTF. The chain is built from TRBV7-9 and TRBJ1-2, with unresolved D. V was clipped by 5 bases and J by 8 bases, with 18 bases between them. The length of the CDR3 is 14 residues. The V gene's germline CDR1 is SEHNR and CDR2 FQNEAQ (reference sequence).

V usage is TRBV7-8 and J usage is TRBJ1-2, with D possibly TRBD1 on 5 matching bases. Trimming left V 3 bases short and J 3 bases short, with 14 bases between. CDR3 length: 15 amino acids. Per germline, CDR1 SGHVS and CDR2 FQNEAQ. The CDR3 sequence: CASSLERGSHYGYTF. CDR3 sequence (DNA): TGTGCCAGCAGCTTGGAACGGGGCTCTCACTATGGCTACACCTTC. The whole variable domain, filled in from reference TRBV7-8 and TRBJ1-2, reads GAGVSQSPRYKVAKRGQDVALRCDPISGHVSLFWYQQALGQGPEFLTYFQNEAQLDKSGLPSDRFFAERPEGSVSTLKIQRTQQEDSAVYLCASSLERGSHYGYTFGSGTRLTVV.

The chain carries TRBV7-7 and TRBJ2-5, with TRBD1 matching 8 bases. CDR1 is SSHAT and CDR2 is FNYEAQ in the germline V gene (reference sequence). The CDR3 spans 17 residues. The J segment lost 5 bases and the V segment lost 1 base, leaving 12 bases of the junction unmatched. CDR3 sequence reads: CASSLGLAGGRSETQYF. The CDR3 nucleotides read TGTGCCAGCAGCTTAGGGCTGGCAGGGGGCCGGTCTGAGACCCAGTACTTC. The full variable domain, completed using reference TRBV7-7 and TRBJ2-5, is GAGVSQSPRYKVTKRGQDVTLRCDPISSHATLYWYQQALGQGPEFLTYFNYEAQPDKSGLPSDRFSAERPEGSISTLTIQRTEQRDSAMYRCASSLGLAGGRSETQYFGPGTRLLVL.

The rearrangement joins TRBV15 to TRBJ1-4; 8 positions match TRBD1. The CDR3 length is 14 residues. CDR1 and CDR2 (germline): LNHNV, YYDKDF (reference sequence). Trimming cost V 0 bases and J 9 bases; bases outside gene matches: 3. The CDR3 here is CATSRERTGQKLFF. The CDR3 DNA reads TGTGCCACCAGCAGAGAACGGACAGGGCAAAAACTGTTTTTT.

The chain recombines TRBV29-1 with TRBJ1-1, with D hard to call. Germline lookup yields CDR1 SQVTM and CDR2 ANQGSEA. The CDR3 has 14 amino acids. V lost 4 bases and J lost 1, with 13 bases in between. Here the CDR3 reads CSVVSLRANTEAFF. The CDR3 nucleotides are TGCAGCGTTGTCTCTCTACGGGCGAACACTGAAGCTTTCTTT.

This chain joins TRBV18 and TRBJ2-1, with a tentative D call TRBD1 (5 bases). Deletions cut 4 bases from V and 5 bases from J, with 18 bases between. Germline V gene data show CDR1 as KGHSH and CDR2 as LQKENI. This CDR3 is 16 amino acids long. The CDR3 DNA is TGTGCCAGCTCACTACAACGGCAGGGCAACAACAATGAGCAGTTCTTC. This gives the protein CASSLQRQGNNNEQFF.

This rearrangement joins TRBV4-1 to TRBJ2-1; TRBD2 agrees at 11 bases. Germline lookup yields CDR1 MGHRA and CDR2 YSYEKL. V trimming: 0 bases; J trimming: 3 bases; junction bases outside the gene matches: 4. The CDR3 contains 17 residues. CDR3: CASSQERGTSGYNEQFF. The CDR3 coding sequence is TGCGCCAGCAGCCAAGAGCGAGGGACTAGCGGCTACAATGAGCAGTTCTTC.

The rearrangement uses TRBV10-3 and TRBJ1-3; maybe TRBD1 (5 bases). Looked up from germline, CDR1 is ENHRY and CDR2 is SYGVKD. The CDR3 has 13 residues. V lost 6 bases, J lost 3 bases, and 9 bases lay in between. DNA of the CDR3: TGTGCCATCAGCCAGGGAAGTGGAAACACCATATATTTT. Amino acids: CAISQGSGNTIYF.

The J gene is TRBJ2-1, the V gene TRBV9, with D tentatively TRBD1 (6 bases). With 0 bases removed from V and 0 bases from J, the gap between germline ends came to 10 bases. This CDR3 is 16 amino acids long. The germline gives CDR1 SGDLS, CDR2 YYNGEE. CDR3 protein: CASSVGGQSSYNEQFF. The CDR3 region has the DNA TGTGCCAGCAGCGTAGGAGGACAGAGCTCCTACAATGAGCAGTTCTTC.

The J gene is TRBJ2-5, the V gene TRBV19; possibly TRBD2 for D (6 bases). Between the trimmed V and J ends, which lost 5 bases and 1 base, there was a span of 14 bases. The CDR3 totals 15 residues. Per the germline V gene, CDR1 is LNHDA and CDR2 is SQIVND (reference sequence). The CDR3 DNA follows: TGTGCCAGTAGTTCGGGGGACGGGCTCCAAGAGACCCAGTACTTC. It translates to CASSSGDGLQETQYF.

Comments on this clone: Other DNA sequences in this sample translate to the same CDR3. CDR3 protein: CASSLTAMNTEAFF. The CDR3 coding sequence is TGCGCCAGCAGCCTGACAGCTATGAACACTGAAGCTTTCTTT. V is TRBV5-1 and J is TRBJ1-1; tentatively, D is TRBD1 (5 bases). CDR1 and CDR2 (germline): SGHRS, YFSETQ. CDR3 length: 14 residues. Deletions cut 4 bases from V and 0 bases from J, with 10 bases between. The entire variable domain, with the rest obtained from reference TRBV5-1 and TRBJ1-1, is as follows: KAGVTQTPRYLIKTRGQQVTLSCSPISGHRSVSWYQQTPGQGLQFLFEYFSETQRNKGNFPGRFSGRQFSNSRSEMNVSTLELGDSALYLCASSLTAMNTEAFFGQGTRLTVV.

V gene TRBV20-1 combines with J gene TRBJ1-5, with D uncertain. The germline V and J ends were trimmed by 7 bases and 7 bases, with 5 bases remaining between them. Germline V CDR1 and CDR2: DFQATT, SNEGSKA (reference sequence). The CDR3 spans 9 residues. CDR3 sequence: CSVGQPQHF. The DNA of the CDR3 is TGCAGTGTAGGCCAGCCCCAGCATTTT.

This clone was found once. The chain uses TRBV7-9 and TRBJ1-2; D not resolved. The V end was cut by 3 bases, the J end by 0 bases, with 11 bases between. The CDR3 has 15 amino acids. CDR1 is SEHNR, CDR2 FQNEAQ, per germline (reference sequence). The CDR3 region has the DNA TGTGCCAGCAGCTTGGTTGGGTTAGCTAACTATGGCTACACCTTC. Amino acids: CASSLVGLANYGYTF.

This clone was picked up one time. The DNA for the CDR3 is TGTGCCAGCAGTGGGCGACAAATGAGCTCCTACAATGAGCAGTTCTTC. Its protein product is CASSGRQMSSYNEQFF. The chain links TRBV27 to TRBJ2-1; D unclear. V was shortened by 5 bases and J by 0 bases, with 14 bases between the two germline ends. From germline, CDR1 is MNHEY and CDR2 SMNVEV (reference sequence). The CDR3 is 16 amino acids.

This clone was observed a single time. Other DNA sequences of this sample code for an identical CDR3. The chain is built from TRBV18 and TRBJ2-7; no definite D call. The V and J ends lost 2 bases and 5 bases respectively, with 4 bases between them. The CDR3 consists of 11 residues. Germline-derived CDR1 and CDR2 are KGHSH and LQKENI. CDR3 coding DNA: TGTGCCAGCTCACCAAGGGACGAGCAGTACTTC. Translation: CASSPRDEQYF.

About this clone: Other DNA sequences of this sample code for an identical CDR3. The J gene is TRBJ2-1, the V gene TRBV6-5, with TRBD1 identical over 9 bases. CDR1 and CDR2 from the germline V gene are MNHEY and SVGAGI. V was pared by 6 bases and J by 1 base, with 4 bases of the junction left unmatched. CDR3 size: 15 residues. CDR3 in amino acids: CASSYDRGSYNEQFF. CDR3 in DNA: TGTGCCAGCAGCTATGACAGGGGGTCCTACAATGAGCAGTTCTTC.

CDR3 DNA: TGTGCCAGCAGTTTTGACAGAAACAATGAGCAGTTCTTC. This codes for CASSFDRNNEQFF. The gene calls are TRBV28 and TRBJ2-1; D is possibly TRBD1 (5 bases). The CDR3 is 13 residues long. Trimming took off 3 bases at V and 5 bases at J, with 8 bases between the two ends. CDR1 MDHEN and CDR2 SYDVKM come from the germline V gene.

The chain couples TRBV28 to TRBJ2-7, with 10 bases fitting TRBD1. Germline V gene lookup returns CDR1 MDHEN and CDR2 SYDVKM. CDR3 length: 13 amino acids. The V segment lost 6 bases and the J segment 4 bases; nucleotides outside the gene matches: 3. Here the CDR3 DNA reads TGTGCCAGCAGAGGGACAGGGGTTTACGAGCAGTACTTC. This sequence encodes CASRGTGVYEQYF.

This CDR3 is CASSPQGGQVWTEAFF. In nucleotides, the CDR3 is TGTGCCAGCAGCCCCCAAGGAGGACAGGTTTGGACTGAAGCTTTCTTT. The rearrangement joins TRBV27 to TRBJ1-1; TRBD1 agrees at 7 bases. This CDR3 has 16 amino acids. The J segment lost 5 bases and the V segment lost 6 bases, leaving 15 bases of the junction unmatched. Germline values: CDR1 MNHEY, CDR2 SMNVEV (reference sequence).

The chain recombines TRBV4-1 with TRBJ2-1; D is possibly TRBD2 (7 bases). Germline V gene lookup returns CDR1 MGHRA and CDR2 YSYEKL. The CDR3 is made up of 16 amino acids. V gave up 4 bases and J gave up 7 bases, with 20 bases separating them. The CDR3 here is CASSRGRGRQGNEQFF. The CDR3 DNA follows: TGCGCCAGCAGCCGGGGGAGGGGACGCCAGGGGAATGAGCAGTTCTTC.

The J gene is TRBJ2-7, the V gene TRBV5-1; no reliable D call. The germline V gene encodes CDR1 SGHRS and CDR2 YFSETQ. CDR3 length: 14 amino acids. With 1 base removed from V and 4 bases from J, the gap between germline ends came to 12 bases. The CDR3 protein is CASSLSRVGYEQYF. The CDR3 region has the DNA TGCGCCAGCAGCTTGAGTAGGGTTGGGTACGAGCAGTACTTC.

The genes are TRBV15 and TRBJ1-4, with a weak D call TRBD1 (6 bases). V gave up 3 bases and J gave up 4 bases, with 21 bases separating them. This CDR3 has 18 amino acids. The germline gives CDR1 LNHNV, CDR2 YYDKDF (reference sequence). For the CDR3, the DNA is TGTGCCACCAGCAGGGGGGCCCAAGGTGGTAGTGGTAATGAAAAACTGTTTTTT. Amino acid sequence: CATSRGAQGGSGNEKLFF.